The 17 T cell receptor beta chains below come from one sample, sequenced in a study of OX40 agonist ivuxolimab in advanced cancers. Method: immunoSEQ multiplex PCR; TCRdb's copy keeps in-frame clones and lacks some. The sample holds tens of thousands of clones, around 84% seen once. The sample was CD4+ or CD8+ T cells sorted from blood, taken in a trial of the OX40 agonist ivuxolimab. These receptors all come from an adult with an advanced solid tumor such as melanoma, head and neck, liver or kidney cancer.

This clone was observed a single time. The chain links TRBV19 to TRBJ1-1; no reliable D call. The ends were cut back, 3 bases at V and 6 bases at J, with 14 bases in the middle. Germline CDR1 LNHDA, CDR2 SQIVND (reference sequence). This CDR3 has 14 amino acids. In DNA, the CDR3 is TGTGCCAGTAGTATTAGCCCCCAAACTCCTGAAGCTTTCTTT. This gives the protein CASSISPQTPEAFF.

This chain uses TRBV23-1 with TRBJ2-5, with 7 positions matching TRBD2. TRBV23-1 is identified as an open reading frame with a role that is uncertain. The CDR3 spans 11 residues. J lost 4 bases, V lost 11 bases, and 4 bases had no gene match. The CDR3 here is CAREAGETQYF. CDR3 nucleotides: TGCGCCCGGGAGGCTGGAGAGACCCAGTACTTC.

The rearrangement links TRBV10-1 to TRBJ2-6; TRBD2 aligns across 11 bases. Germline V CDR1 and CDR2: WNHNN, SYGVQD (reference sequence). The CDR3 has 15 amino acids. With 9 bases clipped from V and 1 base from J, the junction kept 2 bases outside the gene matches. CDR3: CASSGRVSGANVLTF. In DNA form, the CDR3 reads TGCGCCAGTAGCGGGAGGGTATCTGGGGCCAACGTCCTGACTTTC.

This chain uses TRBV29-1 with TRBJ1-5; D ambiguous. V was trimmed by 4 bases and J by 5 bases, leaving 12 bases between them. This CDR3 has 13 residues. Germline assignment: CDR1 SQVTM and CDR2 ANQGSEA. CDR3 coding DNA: TGCAGCGTTGTATCCCACATGGATCAGCCCCAGCATTTT. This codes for CSVVSHMDQPQHF.

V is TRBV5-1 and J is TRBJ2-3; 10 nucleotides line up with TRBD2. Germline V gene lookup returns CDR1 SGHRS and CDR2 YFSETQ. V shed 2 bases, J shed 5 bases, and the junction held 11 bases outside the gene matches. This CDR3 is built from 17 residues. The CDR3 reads CASSFPPTSGKGDTQYF. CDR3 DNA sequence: TGCGCCAGCAGCTTCCCACCTACTAGCGGGAAAGGAGATACGCAGTATTTT.

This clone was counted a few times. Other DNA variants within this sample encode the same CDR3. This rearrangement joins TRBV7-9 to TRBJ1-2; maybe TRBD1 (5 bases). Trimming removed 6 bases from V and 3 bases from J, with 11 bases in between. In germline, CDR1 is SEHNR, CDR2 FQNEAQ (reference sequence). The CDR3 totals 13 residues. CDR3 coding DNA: TGTGCCAGCAGTACCGGGACCGACTATGGCTACACCTTC. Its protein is CASSTGTDYGYTF.

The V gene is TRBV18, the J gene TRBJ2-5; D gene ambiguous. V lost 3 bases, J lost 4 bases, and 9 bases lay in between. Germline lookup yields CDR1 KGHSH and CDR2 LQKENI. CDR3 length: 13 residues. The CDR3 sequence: CASSPANGETQYF. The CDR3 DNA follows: TGTGCCAGCTCACCGGCTAATGGAGAGACCCAGTACTTC. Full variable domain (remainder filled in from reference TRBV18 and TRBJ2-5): NAGVMQNPRHLVRRRGQEARLRCSPMKGHSHVYWYRQLPEEGLKFMVYLQKENIIDESGMPKERFSAEFPKEGPSILRIQQVVRGDSAAYFCASSPANGETQYFGPGTRLLVL.

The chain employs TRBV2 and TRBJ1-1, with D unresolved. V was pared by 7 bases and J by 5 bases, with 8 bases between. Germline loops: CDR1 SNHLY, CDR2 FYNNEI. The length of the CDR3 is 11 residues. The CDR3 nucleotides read TGTGCCAGCACACGTGAAACTGAAGCTTTCTTT. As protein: CASTRETEAFF.

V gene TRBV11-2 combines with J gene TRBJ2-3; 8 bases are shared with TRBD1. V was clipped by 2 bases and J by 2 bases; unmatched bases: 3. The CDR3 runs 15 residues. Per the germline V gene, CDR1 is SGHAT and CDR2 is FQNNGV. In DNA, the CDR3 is TGTGCCAGCAGCTTACAGGGGGCCTTCACAGATACGCAGTATTTT. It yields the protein CASSLQGAFTDTQYF. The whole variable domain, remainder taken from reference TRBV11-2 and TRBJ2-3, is EAGVAQSPRYKIIEKRQSVAFWCNPISGHATLYWYQQILGQGPKLLIQFQNNGVVDDSQLPKDRFSAERLKGVDSTLKIQPAKLEDSAVYLCASSLQGAFTDTQYFGPGTRLTVL.

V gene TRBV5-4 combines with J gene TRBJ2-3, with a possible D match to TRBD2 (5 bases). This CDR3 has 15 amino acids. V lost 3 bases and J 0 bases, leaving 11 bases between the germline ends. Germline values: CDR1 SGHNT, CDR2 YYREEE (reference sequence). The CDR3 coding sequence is TGTGCCAGCAGCTCTCAGCGGACCAGCACAGATACGCAGTATTTT. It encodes CASSSQRTSTDTQYF.

DNA for the CDR3: TGCAGCGTCCGCCCGGAGGCCTACAATGAGCAGTTCTTC. This sequence encodes CSVRPEAYNEQFF. The V call is TRBV29-1, the J call TRBJ2-1, with a weak D call TRBD2 (5 bases). The CDR3 runs 13 residues. Germline loops: CDR1 SQVTM, CDR2 ANQGSEA. V was clipped by 6 bases and J by 2 bases, with 11 bases between them.

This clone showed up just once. CDR3 nucleotide sequence: TGTGCCAGCAGCTTCGAGGGGGGAACCGGGGAGCTGTTTTTT. Translation: CASSFEGGTGELFF. This rearrangement joins TRBV5-4 to TRBJ2-2; the D call may be TRBD1 or TRBD2 (6 bases each). Per the germline V gene, CDR1 is SGHNT and CDR2 is YYREEE (reference sequence). The CDR3 totals 14 residues. V was shortened by 2 bases and J by 5 bases, with 10 bases between the two germline ends.

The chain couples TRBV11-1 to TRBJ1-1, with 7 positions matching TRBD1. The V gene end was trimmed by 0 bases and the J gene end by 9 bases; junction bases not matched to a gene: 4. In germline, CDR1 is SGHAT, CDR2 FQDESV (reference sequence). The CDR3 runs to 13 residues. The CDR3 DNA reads TGTGCCAGCAGCTTAGCGCAGGACAGGCAAGCTTTCTTT. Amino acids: CASSLAQDRQAFF.

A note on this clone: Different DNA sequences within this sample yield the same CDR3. The CDR3 DNA follows: TGCAGTGCTCGGGAAGAGACCCAGTACTTC. Translating it yields CSAREETQYF. This chain connects TRBV20-1 to TRBJ2-5; D gene uncertain. The CDR3 runs 10 residues. Trimming took 5 bases from V and 3 from J, leaving 4 bases between them. Germline lookup yields CDR1 DFQATT and CDR2 SNEGSKA (reference sequence).

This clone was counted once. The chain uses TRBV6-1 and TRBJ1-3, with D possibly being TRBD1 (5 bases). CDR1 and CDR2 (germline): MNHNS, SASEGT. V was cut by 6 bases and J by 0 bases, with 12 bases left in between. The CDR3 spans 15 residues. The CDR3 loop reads CASSPDTFSGNTIYF. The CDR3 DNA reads TGTGCCAGCAGCCCGGACACTTTCTCTGGAAACACCATATATTTT.

In nucleotides, the CDR3 is TGTGCCTGGAGGGGTGTGGGCGAGACCCAGTACTTC. Translation gives CAWRGVGETQYF. V gene TRBV30 combines with J gene TRBJ2-5; D remains ambiguous. V shed 3 bases and J shed 5 bases, with 10 bases lying between them. Germline V CDR1 and CDR2: GTSNPN, SVGIG (reference sequence). CDR3 length equals 12 residues.

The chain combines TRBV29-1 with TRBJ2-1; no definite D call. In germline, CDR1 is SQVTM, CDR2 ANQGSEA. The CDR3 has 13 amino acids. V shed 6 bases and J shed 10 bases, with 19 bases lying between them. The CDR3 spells CSVPQSWGGEQFF. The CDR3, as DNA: TGCAGCGTCCCACAAAGTTGGGGTGGGGAGCAGTTCTTC.